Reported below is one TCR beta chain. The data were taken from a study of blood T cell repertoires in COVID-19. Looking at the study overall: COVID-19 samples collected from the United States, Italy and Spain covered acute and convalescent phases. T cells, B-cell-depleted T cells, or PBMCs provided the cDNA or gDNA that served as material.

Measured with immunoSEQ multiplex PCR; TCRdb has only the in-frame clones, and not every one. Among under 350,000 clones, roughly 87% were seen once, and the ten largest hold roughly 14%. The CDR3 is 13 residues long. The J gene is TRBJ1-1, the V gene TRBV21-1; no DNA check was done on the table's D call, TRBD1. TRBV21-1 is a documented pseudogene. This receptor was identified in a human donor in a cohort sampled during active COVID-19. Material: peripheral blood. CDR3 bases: TGTGCCAGCAGCGAGGGACACGAGTATGAAGCTTTCTTT. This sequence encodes CASSEGHEYEAFF.